This T cell receptor beta chain comes out of a study of T cells in Graves' hyperthyroidism and ophthalmopathy. This clonotype appeared a few times. From roughly 9.2 ml of fresh peripheral blood, PBMCs were isolated. CDR1 is SGHRS, CDR2 YFSETQ, per germline. The CDR3 consists of 15 residues. The junction had 6 bases not matched to a gene; V was cut back by 4 bases and J by 5 bases. TCR beta CDR3 regions were amplified from RNA transcripts. RT-PCR in the first round (using the HTBI primer set) targeted the TCR CDR3. TCRdb redid the calling of the multiplex PCR reads with MiXCR, one entry per CDR3 protein. This repertoire shows 550,000 to 800,000 distinct CDR3 sequences, roughly 17% found once; its top ten account for around 15%.

The rearrangement uses TRBV5-1 and TRBJ2-7; 13 bases match TRBD2. Sequencing used blood. The TCR was taken from a man aged 50 to 60 with Graves' hyperthyroidism. The CDR3 sequence is CASSPGLAGEHEQYF. The CDR3 nucleotides read TGCGCCAGCAGCCCTGGACTAGCGGGAGAACACGAGCAGTACTTC.